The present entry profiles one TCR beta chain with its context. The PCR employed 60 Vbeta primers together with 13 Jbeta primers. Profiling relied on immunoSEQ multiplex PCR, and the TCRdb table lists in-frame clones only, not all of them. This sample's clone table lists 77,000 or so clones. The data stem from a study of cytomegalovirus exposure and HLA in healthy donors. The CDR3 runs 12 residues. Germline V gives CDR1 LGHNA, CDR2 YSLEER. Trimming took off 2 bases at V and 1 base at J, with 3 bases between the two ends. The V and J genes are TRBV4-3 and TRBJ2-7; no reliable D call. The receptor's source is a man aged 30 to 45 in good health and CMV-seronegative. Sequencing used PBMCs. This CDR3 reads CASSQPSYEQYF. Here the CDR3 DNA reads TGCGCCAGCAGCCAACCGTCCTACGAGCAGTACTTC.